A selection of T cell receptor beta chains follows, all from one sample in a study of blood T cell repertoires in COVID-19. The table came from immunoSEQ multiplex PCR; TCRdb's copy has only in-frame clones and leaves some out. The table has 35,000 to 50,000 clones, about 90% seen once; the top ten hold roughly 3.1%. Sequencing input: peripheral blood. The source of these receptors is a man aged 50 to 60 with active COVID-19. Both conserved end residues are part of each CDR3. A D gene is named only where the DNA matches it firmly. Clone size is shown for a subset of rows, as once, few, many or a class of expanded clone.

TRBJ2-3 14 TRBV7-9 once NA CASRRDSSTDTQYF TGTGCCAGCAGGCGGGACTCTAGCACAGATACGCAGTATTTT
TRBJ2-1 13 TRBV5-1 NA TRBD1 CASSSTGGNEQFF TGCGCCAGCAGCAGTACAGGGGGCAATGAGCAGTTCTTC
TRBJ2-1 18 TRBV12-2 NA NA CASRLAYSGLESYNEQFF TGTGCAAGTCGCTTAGCGTATTCGGGACTGGAATCCTACAATGAGCAGTTCTTC
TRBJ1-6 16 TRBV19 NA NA CASRRRGGNYNSPLHF TGTGCCAGTAGGCGACGCGGGGGGAACTATAATTCACCCCTCCACTTT
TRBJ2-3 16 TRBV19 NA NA CASSTRQWLNTDTQYF TGTGCCAGTAGTACGCGACAGTGGTTAAACACAGATACGCAGTATTTT
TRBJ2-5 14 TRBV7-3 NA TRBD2 CASSPTGLAETQYF TGTGCCAGCAGCCCGACCGGACTAGCCGAGACCCAGTACTTC
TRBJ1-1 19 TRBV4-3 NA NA CASSQNSHTGFSVGTEAFF TGCGCCAGCAGCCAAAATTCCCATACCGGGTTTTCAGTTGGCACTGAAGCTTTCTTT
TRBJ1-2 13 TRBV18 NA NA CASSPTGNYGYTF TGTGCCAGCTCACCAACAGGGAACTATGGCTACACCTTC
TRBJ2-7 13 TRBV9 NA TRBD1 CASSRDSSYEQYF TGTGCCAGCAGCAGGGACAGCTCCTACGAGCAGTACTTC
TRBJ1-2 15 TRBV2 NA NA CASSVQVQTVYGYTF TGTGCCAGCAGTGTTCAGGTCCAGACAGTCTATGGCTACACCTTC
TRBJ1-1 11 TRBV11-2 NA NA CASRQGTEAFF TGTGCCAGCAGACAGGGCACTGAAGCTTTCTTT
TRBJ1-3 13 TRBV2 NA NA CASSENSRNTIYF TGTGCCAGCAGTGAAAACAGCCGAAACACCATATATTTT
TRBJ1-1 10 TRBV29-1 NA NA CSAGEGRAFF TGCAGCGCAGGGGAGGGCAGAGCTTTCTTT
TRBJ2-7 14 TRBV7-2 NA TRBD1 CASSYWTGPYEQYF TGTGCCAGCAGCTACTGGACAGGCCCCTACGAGCAGTACTTC
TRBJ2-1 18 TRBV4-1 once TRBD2 CASSSTSGGPSSYNEQFF TGCGCCAGCAGCTCGACTAGCGGGGGGCCAAGCTCCTACAATGAGCAGTTCTTC
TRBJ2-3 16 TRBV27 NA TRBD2 CASSLGAGGPEGTQYF TGTGCCAGCAGTTTAGGAGCGGGGGGTCCCGAGGGGACGCAGTATTTT
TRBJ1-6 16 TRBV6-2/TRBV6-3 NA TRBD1 CASSYHGTGARSPLHF TGTGCCAGCAGTTACCACGGGACAGGCGCGAGGTCACCCCTCCACTTT
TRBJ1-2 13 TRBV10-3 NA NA CAISGRMDYGYTF TGTGCCATCAGTGGCAGGATGGACTATGGCTACACCTTC
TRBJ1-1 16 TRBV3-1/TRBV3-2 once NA CASSQNRGQLNTEAFF TGTGCCAGCAGCCAAAACCGCGGACAGCTGAACACTGAAGCTTTCTTT
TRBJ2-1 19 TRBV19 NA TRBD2 CASSIETSGGLSSYNEQFF TGTGCCAGTAGTATAGAAACTAGCGGGGGGCTGTCCTCCTACAATGAGCAGTTCTTC
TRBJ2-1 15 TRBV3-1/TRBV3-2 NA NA CASSSLAGSYNEQFF TGTGCCAGCAGCTCACTAGCAGGGAGTTACAATGAGCAGTTCTTC
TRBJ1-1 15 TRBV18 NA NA CASSPPSRAETEAFF TGTGCCAGCTCACCACCGTCCAGGGCAGAGACTGAAGCTTTCTTT
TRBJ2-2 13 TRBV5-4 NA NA CASSPGHTGELFF TGTGCCAGCAGCCCTGGGCACACCGGGGAGCTGTTTTTT
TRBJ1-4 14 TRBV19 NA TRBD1 CASRPQGAQEKLFF TGTGCCAGTAGACCACAGGGGGCGCAGGAAAAACTGTTTTTT
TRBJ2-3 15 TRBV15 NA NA CATSRAQSDTDTQYF TGTGCCACCAGCAGAGCACAGTCGGACACAGATACGCAGTATTTT
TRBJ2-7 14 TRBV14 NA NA CASSPLSGAYEQYF TGTGCCAGCAGCCCCCTTTCGGGGGCCTACGAGCAGTACTTC
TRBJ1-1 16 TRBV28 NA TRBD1 CASSFHSPGQGGGAFF TGTGCCAGCAGCTTTCACTCACCCGGACAGGGAGGGGGAGCTTTCTTT
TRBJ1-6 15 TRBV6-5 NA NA CASSPGAGDNSPLHF TGTGCCAGCAGCCCAGGAGCAGGGGACAATTCACCCCTCCACTTT
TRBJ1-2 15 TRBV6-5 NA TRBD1 CASSYSLGQGYGYTF TGTGCCAGCAGTTACTCATTGGGACAGGGGTATGGCTACACCTTC
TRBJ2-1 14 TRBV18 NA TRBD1 CASSPGTGYAEQFF TGTGCCAGCTCACCCGGGACAGGGTACGCTGAGCAGTTCTTC
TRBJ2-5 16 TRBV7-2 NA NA CASSLNGDSRRETQYF TGTGCCAGCAGCTTAAATGGGGACTCGCGTCGGGAGACCCAGTACTTC
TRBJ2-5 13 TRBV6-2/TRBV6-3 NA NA CASSRLPQETQYF TGTGCCAGCAGCAGACTCCCCCAAGAGACCCAGTACTTC
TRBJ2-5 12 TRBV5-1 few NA CASGTGQETQYF TGCGCCAGCGGGACTGGTCAAGAGACCCAGTACTTC
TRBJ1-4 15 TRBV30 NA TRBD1 CAWLGRGTSNEKLFF TGTGCCTGGCTTGGCAGGGGGACCTCTAATGAAAAACTGTTTTTT
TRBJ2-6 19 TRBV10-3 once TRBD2 CAISLGLAGARSGANVLTF TGTGCCATCAGCCTGGGACTAGCGGGGGCTCGCTCTGGGGCCAACGTCCTGACTTTC
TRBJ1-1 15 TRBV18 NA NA CASSPLRGSNTEAFF TGTGCCAGCTCACCACTCCGGGGGAGTAACACTGAAGCTTTCTTT
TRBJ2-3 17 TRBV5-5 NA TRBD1 CASSPRGTGVTTDTQYF TGTGCCAGCAGCCCCCGGGGGACAGGGGTTACCACAGATACGCAGTATTTT
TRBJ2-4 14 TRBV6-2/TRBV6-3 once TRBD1 CASSYTGTVGIQYF TGTGCCAGCAGTTACACTGGGACAGTTGGCATTCAGTACTTC
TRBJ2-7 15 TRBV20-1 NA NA CSASGSGLSSYEQYF TGCAGTGCTAGTGGTTCCGGGTTGAGCTCCTACGAGCAGTACTTC
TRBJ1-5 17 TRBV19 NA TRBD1 CASIKQGALNSNQPQHF TGTGCCAGTATAAAACAGGGGGCCCTTAATAGCAATCAGCCCCAGCATTTT
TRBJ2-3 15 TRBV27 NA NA CASSLTVLGGSTQYF TGTGCCAGCAGTTTAACTGTCCTAGGTGGGAGTACGCAGTATTTT
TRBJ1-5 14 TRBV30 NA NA CAWSRGQFNQPQHF TGTGCCTGGAGTAGGGGTCAGTTTAATCAGCCCCAGCATTTT
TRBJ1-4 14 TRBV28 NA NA CASSFPGTGEKLFF TGTGCCAGCAGTTTCCCAGGAACAGGTGAAAAACTGTTTTTT
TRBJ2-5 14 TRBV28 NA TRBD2 CASSLWRGSQTQYF TGTGCCAGCAGTTTATGGCGGGGGTCGCAGACCCAGTACTTC
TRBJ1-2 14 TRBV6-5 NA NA CASSYRAVVDGYTF TGTGCCAGCAGTTACCGAGCGGTTGTGGATGGCTACACCTTC
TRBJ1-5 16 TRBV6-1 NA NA CASSEWAGQGSLPQHF TGTGCCAGCAGTGAATGGGCCGGGCAGGGAAGTCTCCCCCAGCATTTT
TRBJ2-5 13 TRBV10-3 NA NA CAISHGVQETQYF TGTGCCATCAGCCACGGGGTCCAAGAGACCCAGTACTTC
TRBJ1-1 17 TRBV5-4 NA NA CASSLDRENQMNTEAFF TGTGCCAGCAGCTTGGACAGGGAGAACCAGATGAACACTGAAGCTTTCTTT
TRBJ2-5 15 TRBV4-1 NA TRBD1 CASSQAGTGAETQYF TGCGCCAGCAGCCAAGCCGGGACAGGGGCAGAGACCCAGTACTTC
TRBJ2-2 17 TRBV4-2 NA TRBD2 CASSQDFKRGPIGELFF TGTGCCAGCAGCCAAGATTTTAAGCGGGGCCCCATCGGGGAGCTGTTTTTT
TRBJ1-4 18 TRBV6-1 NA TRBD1 CASSERKGQTATNEKLFF TGTGCCAGCAGTGAAAGGAAGGGACAGACCGCAACTAATGAAAAACTGTTTTTT
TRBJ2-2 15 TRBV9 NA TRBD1 CASSVAGQVTGELFF TGTGCCAGCAGCGTAGCGGGACAGGTCACCGGGGAGCTGTTTTTT
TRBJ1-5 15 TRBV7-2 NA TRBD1 CASSSGTGGNQPQHF TGTGCCAGCAGCTCCGGGACAGGGGGCAATCAGCCCCAGCATTTT
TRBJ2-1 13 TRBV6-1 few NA CASSEDSHNEQFF TGTGCCAGCAGTGAAGACAGCCACAATGAGCAGTTCTTC
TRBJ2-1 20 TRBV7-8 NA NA CASRVSRVDESKSSYNEQFF TGTGCCAGCAGGGTATCCAGGGTTGACGAATCCAAAAGCTCCTACAATGAGCAGTTCTTC
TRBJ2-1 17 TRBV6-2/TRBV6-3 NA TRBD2 CASSYGGASGGYNEQFF TGTGCCAGCAGTTACGGTGGGGCTAGCGGAGGCTACAATGAGCAGTTCTTC
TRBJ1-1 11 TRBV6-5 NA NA CASSKNTEAFF TGTGCCAGCAGCAAGAACACTGAAGCTTTCTTT
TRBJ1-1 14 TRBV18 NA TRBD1 CASSPGQGNTEAFF TGTGCCAGCTCGCCGGGACAGGGGAACACTGAAGCTTTCTTT
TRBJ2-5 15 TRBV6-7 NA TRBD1 CASSYSDRAQETQYF TGTGCCAGCAGTTACTCGGACAGGGCCCAAGAGACCCAGTACTTC
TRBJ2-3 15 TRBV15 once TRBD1 CATSREGGRADTQYF TGTGCCACCAGCAGAGAAGGGGGCCGGGCAGATACGCAGTATTTT